This TCR beta chain came from a study of cytomegalovirus exposure and HLA in healthy donors. Profiled with immunoSEQ multiplex PCR; TCRdb holds only in-frame clones, not every one. The sample lists 220,000 or so clones, 83% seen once, with around 5.5% in the top ten. Concerning this clone: The same CDR3 arises from other DNA sequences in this sample as well.

Trimming cost V 4 bases and J 2 bases, with 6 bases left between them. This CDR3 region has 12 residues. CDR1 and CDR2 from the germline V gene are SNHLY and FYNNEI. This TCR came from a woman between 18 and 29 years old in good health and CMV-seronegative. Sequences were obtained from PBMCs. The chain carries TRBV2 and TRBJ2-7, with D uncertain. The CDR3 sequence is CASSVGPYEQYF. In DNA form, the CDR3 reads TGTGCCAGCAGTGTGGGTCCCTACGAGCAGTACTTC.